The TCR beta chain described here comes from a study of OX40 agonist ivuxolimab in advanced cancers. Germline values: CDR1 SGHTA, CDR2 FQGTGA. The CDR3 runs 16 residues. V lost 2 bases to trimming and J lost 0 bases; unmatched junction nucleotides: 3. Here immunoSEQ multiplex PCR was the method, and the copy in TCRdb shows in-frame clones only, minus some. The data hold some 65,000 clones, with nearly 90% observed a single time. The TCR originated in an adult with an advanced solid tumor such as melanoma, head and neck, liver or kidney cancer. The V gene is TRBV7-3, the J gene TRBJ2-3, with 9 bases matching TRBD1. This sample comprised CD4+ or CD8+ T cells sorted from blood, obtained in a trial of the OX40 agonist ivuxolimab. The CDR3: CASSLGTGRSTDTQYF. The CDR3 region has the DNA TGTGCCAGCAGCTTAGGGACAGGGAGAAGCACAGATACGCAGTATTTT. The full variable domain, with the rest looked up from reference TRBV7-3 and TRBJ2-3, is GAGVSQTPSNKVTEKGKYVELRCDPISGHTALYWYRQSLGQGPEFLIYFQGTGAADDSGLPNDRFFAVRPEGSVSTLKIQRTERGDSAVYLCASSLGTGRSTDTQYFGPGTRLTVL.